The 28 T cell receptor beta chains below come from one sample, sequenced in a study of cytomegalovirus exposure and HLA in healthy donors (dated by TCRdb to about 2017). Preparation of the library involved the immunoSEQ multiplex PCR assay. Imported from immuneACCESS, the table was reduced by TCRdb to in-frame sequences with V and J called. These copies leave out some clones; in studies compared against another copy, an unresolved V gene accounts for under half, and the cause of the remainder is not known. The sample table lists some 210,000 clones, about nine tenths of them with a count of one. The ten largest account for roughly 2% of the sample. Sequences were obtained from PBMCs. These TCRs come from a woman aged 18-35 years in good health and CMV-seropositive.

The rearrangement joins TRBV6-6 to TRBJ1-1; possible D gene TRBD1, 6 bases. This CDR3 spans 13 amino acids. Germline V CDR1 and CDR2: MNHNY, SVGAGI (reference sequence). Trimming took 5 bases from V and 6 from J, leaving 13 bases between them. DNA for the CDR3: TGTGCCAGCAGTCCCAGGGGAGAGGCTGAAGCTTTCTTT. Its translation: CASSPRGEAEAFF.

This chain joins TRBV4-1 and TRBJ2-3, with D maybe TRBD1 (5 bases). There are 14 residues in the CDR3. V lost 3 bases and J 0 bases, leaving 7 bases between the germline ends. In germline, CDR1 is MGHRA, CDR2 YSYEKL. This chain's CDR3 is CASSHDSSTDTQYF. The CDR3, as DNA: TGCGCCAGCAGCCACGACAGCAGCACAGATACGCAGTATTTT.

The CDR3 DNA reads as TGTGCCAGCAGCTCGACGGACTGGAAAGAGCAGTTCTTC. This sequence encodes CASSSTDWKEQFF. The genes are TRBV5-6 and TRBJ2-1, with a tentative D call TRBD2 (5 bases). CDR1 SGHDT and CDR2 YYEEEE come from the germline V gene. The CDR3 is 13 amino acids. V was pared by 3 bases and J by 10 bases, with 14 bases between.

The rearrangement links TRBV27 to TRBJ2-2; 10 bases line up with TRBD2. The CDR3 totals 15 residues. CDR1 is MNHEY, CDR2 SMNVEV, per germline (reference sequence). V trimming: 3 bases; J trimming: 7 bases; junction bases outside the gene matches: 5. The CDR3 nucleotides read TGTGCCAGCAGTTTCCGGCTAGCGGGAGTCGGGGAGCTGTTTTTT. It is translated as CASSFRLAGVGELFF.

The chain has TRBV27 and TRBJ2-1; maybe TRBD1 (6 bases). This CDR3 is built from 12 residues. Germline V lookup: CDR1 MNHEY, CDR2 SMNVEV (reference sequence). Trimming cost V 10 bases and J 7 bases, with 14 bases left between them. The CDR3 coding sequence is TGTGCCACCATGGCAGGGGCAAATGAGCAGTTCTTC. It yields the protein CATMAGANEQFF.

V gene TRBV7-9 combines with J gene TRBJ1-5; 9 positions agree with TRBD1. Germline CDR1 and CDR2: SEHNR and FQNEAQ (reference sequence). J lost 0 bases, V lost 5 bases, and 2 bases had no gene match. This CDR3 contains 15 residues. The DNA of the CDR3 is TGTGCCAGCAGCCGGACAGGGGATAGCAATCAGCCCCAGCATTTT. This translates into CASSRTGDSNQPQHF.

J is TRBJ1-4 and V is TRBV30; possible D gene TRBD1, 5 bases. V was clipped by 0 bases and J by 7 bases, with 21 bases between them. There are 17 residues in the CDR3. From germline, CDR1 is GTSNPN and CDR2 SVGIG (reference sequence). The CDR3 here is CAWSVLSWFQGREKLFF. The CDR3 DNA sequence: TGTGCCTGGAGTGTACTATCGTGGTTCCAGGGCCGTGAAAAACTGTTTTTT.

V usage is TRBV5-1 and J usage is TRBJ1-3; D gene uncertain. The CDR3 is made up of 15 amino acids. V was clipped by 2 bases and J by 0 bases, with 9 bases between them. Germline V gives CDR1 SGHRS, CDR2 YFSETQ. The DNA for the CDR3 is TGCGCCAGCAGCTTTGACACTAGCTCTGGAAACACCATATATTTT. It codes for CASSFDTSSGNTIYF.

This clone showed up just once. The V call is TRBV4-1, the J call TRBJ1-1, with 8 positions matching TRBD1. This CDR3 contains 16 residues. V was clipped by 0 bases and J by 2 bases; unmatched bases: 5. CDR1 is MGHRA and CDR2 is YSYEKL in the germline V gene. The CDR3 here is CASSQDGGTGNTEAFF. In nucleotides, the CDR3 is TGCGCCAGCAGCCAAGACGGAGGGACAGGTAACACTGAAGCTTTCTTT.

The rearrangement joins TRBV7-9 to TRBJ2-7; TRBD2 matches 9 bases. Germline values: CDR1 SEHNR, CDR2 FQNEAQ (reference sequence). The CDR3 spans 16 residues. The J segment lost 5 bases and the V segment lost 5 bases, leaving 13 bases of the junction unmatched. The DNA for the CDR3 is TGTGCCAGCAGCCCCCAAGGTTTAGCGGGAGATCACGAGCAGTACTTC. It specifies CASSPQGLAGDHEQYF.

This sequence joins TRBV6-6 and TRBJ2-1; D call uncertain. CDR1 MNHNY and CDR2 SVGAGI come from the germline V gene (reference sequence). CDR3 length: 12 amino acids. The germline V and J ends were trimmed by 6 bases and 5 bases, with 8 bases remaining between them. The CDR3 loop reads CASSLVNNEQFF. In DNA form, the CDR3 reads TGTGCCAGCAGCCTAGTAAACAATGAGCAGTTCTTC.

The chain has TRBV19 and TRBJ2-7, with TRBD1 matching over 7 bases. This CDR3 spans 16 amino acids. J lost 0 bases, V lost 7 bases, and 12 bases had no gene match. From germline, CDR1 is LNHDA and CDR2 SQIVND (reference sequence). The CDR3 spells CASTPPGQMFSYEQYF. CDR3 DNA: TGTGCCAGTACCCCCCCGGGACAGATGTTCTCCTACGAGCAGTACTTC.

This clone was observed once. The chain uses TRBV27 and TRBJ1-2; perhaps TRBD1 as D (5 bases). V was shortened by 2 bases and J by 5 bases, with 12 bases between the two germline ends. There are 14 residues in the CDR3. Germline V gene lookup returns CDR1 MNHEY and CDR2 SMNVEV (reference sequence). CDR3 sequence: CASSLTRQGYGYTF. The CDR3 bases are TGTGCCAGCAGTTTAACAAGGCAGGGTTATGGCTACACCTTC.

For this clone: At the DNA level, this CDR3 is encoded by other sequences in the same sample as well. The J gene is TRBJ1-1, the V gene TRBV6-1; D might be TRBD1 (6 bases). V was cut by 2 bases and J by 4 bases, with 11 bases left in between. From germline, CDR1 is MNHNS and CDR2 SASEGT. The CDR3 spans 14 residues. The CDR3: CASSEYGGGTEAFF. The CDR3 DNA is TGTGCCAGCAGTGAATATGGGGGCGGCACTGAAGCTTTCTTT.

The chain recombines TRBV4-2 with TRBJ2-1, with D uncertain. The CDR3 runs 16 residues. Germline CDR1 is LGHNA and CDR2 is YNFKEQ. The ends were cut back, 0 bases at V and 2 bases at J, with 11 bases in the middle. CDR3 sequence: CASSQDDSQPYNEQFF. CDR3 DNA sequence: TGTGCCAGCAGCCAAGATGATAGCCAACCCTACAATGAGCAGTTCTTC.

The chain couples TRBV6-6 to TRBJ2-3; D remains unclear. V lost 0 bases, J lost 5 bases, and 9 bases lay in between. The length of the CDR3 is 14 residues. Germline CDR1 and CDR2: MNHNY and SVGAGI (reference sequence). The CDR3 region is CASSYSRAGDTQYF. The CDR3 DNA is TGTGCCAGCAGTTACTCGCGAGCCGGAGATACGCAGTATTTT.

This rearrangement joins TRBV27 to TRBJ2-1; D may be TRBD1 (6 bases). With 6 bases removed from V and 0 bases from J, the gap between germline ends came to 15 bases. CDR3 size: 16 residues. Germline values: CDR1 MNHEY, CDR2 SMNVEV (reference sequence). CDR3 nucleotide sequence: TGTGCCAGCAGCAAGATAGGGGGTAGCTCCTACAATGAGCAGTTCTTC. This gives the protein CASSKIGGSSYNEQFF.

The CDR3 spells CASSNLATRPYEQYF. The CDR3 DNA reads as TGTGCCAGCAGCAACCTAGCGACAAGGCCCTACGAGCAGTACTTC. The genes are TRBV9 and TRBJ2-7; D perhaps matches TRBD2 (6 bases). The germline V gene has CDR1 SGDLS and CDR2 YYNGEE. The CDR3 runs 15 residues. Between the trimmed V and J ends, which lost 4 bases and 2 bases, there was a span of 16 bases. Based on the CDR3 plus reference TRBV9 and TRBJ2-7, the full variable domain is DSGVTQTPKHLITATGQRVTLRCSPRSGDLSVYWYQQSLDQGLQFLIQYYNGEERAKGNILERFSAQQFPDLHSELNLSSLELGDSALYFCASSNLATRPYEQYFGPGTRLTVT.

This clone came up a few times. This chain links TRBV21-1 with TRBJ1-2; the DNA was not used to check the table's D call, TRBD1. TRBV21-1 is flagged as a pseudogene. The CDR3 contains 16 residues. CDR3 in amino acids: CASSKEGQGSPHGYTF. For the CDR3, the DNA is TGTGCCAGCAGCAAAGAAGGACAGGGGTCCCCTCATGGCTACACCTTC.

This clone was recorded many times. The V call is TRBV28, the J call TRBJ1-5; 8 bases are shared with TRBD1. Germline CDR1 is MDHEN and CDR2 is SYDVKM. Losses at the gene ends were 6 bases for V and 10 bases for J; bases not matched to a gene: 14. CDR3 length: 15 amino acids. The CDR3 protein is CASSRTGGLQEPQHF. CDR3 DNA sequence: TGTGCCAGCAGCCGTACAGGGGGACTGCAAGAACCCCAGCATTTT.

The rearrangement uses TRBV28 and TRBJ1-2; 7 nucleotides line up with TRBD1. Unmatched junction bases numbered 7, after V lost 6 bases and J lost 3 bases. Germline values: CDR1 MDHEN, CDR2 SYDVKM. CDR3 length equals 14 residues. The CDR3 sequence: CASRGTAEYYGYTF. The DNA of the CDR3 is TGTGCCAGCAGGGGGACAGCGGAGTACTATGGCTACACCTTC.

The chain employs TRBV2 and TRBJ2-3; possibly TRBD2 for D (5 bases). The length of the CDR3 is 13 residues. CDR1 is SNHLY and CDR2 is FYNNEI in the germline V gene. With 7 bases removed from V and 1 base from J, the gap between germline ends came to 9 bases. CDR3 sequence: CASMGGRTDTQYF. DNA for the CDR3: TGTGCCAGCATGGGCGGGCGCACAGATACGCAGTATTTT.

The chain uses TRBV6-5 and TRBJ1-5; TRBD1 is a possible D gene (5 bases). The CDR3 is made up of 14 amino acids. V lost 3 bases, J lost 4 bases, and 10 bases lay in between. CDR1 is MNHEY, CDR2 SVGAGI, per germline. CDR3 residues: CASSYAQGNQPQHF. For the CDR3, the DNA is TGTGCCAGCAGTTATGCTCAGGGAAATCAGCCCCAGCATTTT.

CDR3 sequence (DNA): TGTGCCAGCAGTTTATACAGGGGGTCTGGGGCCAACGTCCTGACTTTC. Protein: CASSLYRGSGANVLTF. The chain combines TRBV27 with TRBJ2-6, with 8 bases identical to TRBD1. V trimming: 1 base; J trimming: 1 base; junction bases outside the gene matches: 0. Looked up from germline, CDR1 is MNHEY and CDR2 is SMNVEV (reference sequence). CDR3 length: 16 residues.

This chain uses TRBV7-9 with TRBJ1-5; D unresolved. The V and J ends lost 2 bases and 4 bases respectively, with 6 bases between them. This CDR3 has 13 amino acids. Germline CDR1 and CDR2: SEHNR and FQNEAQ (reference sequence). CDR3 nucleotide sequence: TGTGCCAGCAGCTTAACCGGGAATCAGCCCCAGCATTTT. As protein: CASSLTGNQPQHF.

To note about this clone: The same CDR3 also results from other DNA sequences found in this sample. In DNA form, the CDR3 reads TGTGCCAGCAGTTTACGAGGGAATGAAAAACTGTTTTTT. Its translation: CASSLRGNEKLFF. This chain connects TRBV27 to TRBJ1-4; D remains ambiguous. V was pared by 2 bases and J by 5 bases, with 6 bases between. This CDR3 is built from 13 residues. Germline CDR1 and CDR2: MNHEY and SMNVEV (reference sequence).

The V call is TRBV29-1, the J call TRBJ2-5, with 7 positions matching TRBD2. The germline gives CDR1 SQVTM, CDR2 ANQGSEA. With 5 bases clipped from V and 7 bases from J, the junction kept 16 bases outside the gene matches. The CDR3 extends over 15 amino acids. The CDR3 spells CSVRGGVGLGGTQYF. CDR3 nucleotide sequence: TGCAGCGTTAGGGGAGGGGTTGGTCTTGGTGGGACCCAGTACTTC. Variable domain in full (rest from reference TRBV29-1 and TRBJ2-5): SAVISQKPSRDICQRGTSLTIQCQVDSQVTMMFWYRQQPGQSLTLIATANQGSEATYESGFVIDKFPISRPNLTFSTLTVSNMSPEDSSIYLCSVRGGVGLGGTQYFGPGTRLLVL.

The V gene is TRBV2, the J gene TRBJ1-1, with 8 bases lining up with TRBD1. The V gene end was trimmed by 6 bases and the J gene end by 3 bases; junction bases not matched to a gene: 9. This CDR3 comprises 15 residues. Per the germline V gene, CDR1 is SNHLY and CDR2 is FYNNEI. CDR3 DNA: TGTGCCAGCAGCCTTTCCTCACAGGGGGACACTGAAGCTTTCTTT. This codes for CASSLSSQGDTEAFF.